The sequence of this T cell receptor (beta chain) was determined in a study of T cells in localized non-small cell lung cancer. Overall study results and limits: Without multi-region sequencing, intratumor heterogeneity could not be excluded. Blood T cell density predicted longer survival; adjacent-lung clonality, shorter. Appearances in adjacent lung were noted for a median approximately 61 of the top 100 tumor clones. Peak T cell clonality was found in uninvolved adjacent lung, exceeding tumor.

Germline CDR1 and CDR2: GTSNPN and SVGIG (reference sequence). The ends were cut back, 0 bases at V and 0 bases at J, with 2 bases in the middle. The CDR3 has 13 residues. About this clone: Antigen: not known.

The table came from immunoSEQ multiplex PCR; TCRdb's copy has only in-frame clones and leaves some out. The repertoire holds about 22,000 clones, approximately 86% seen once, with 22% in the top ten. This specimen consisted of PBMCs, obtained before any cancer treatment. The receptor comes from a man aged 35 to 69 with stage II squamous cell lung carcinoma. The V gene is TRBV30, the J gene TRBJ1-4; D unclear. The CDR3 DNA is TGTGCCTGGAGTGTAGCAACTAATGAAAAACTGTTTTTT. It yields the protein CAWSVATNEKLFF.